A single sample is the source of the 27 T cell receptor beta chains below, sequenced in a study of T cell repertoires in cytomegalovirus infection. Their target antigens are unknown. TCRdb called the reads again in MiXCR, with one record for every CDR3 protein. Of about 830,000 distinct CDR3 sequences listed, 30% to 35% are singletons. Material: cultured CD8+ T cells from PBMCs, obtained from culture after CMV antigen stimulation. The source of these receptors is a human donor in good health (CMV status not recorded). Some clones in this sample may be carry-over from other donors' samples.

V and J are TRBV4-3 and TRBJ1-1; 7 positions agree with TRBD1. CDR3 length equals 16 residues. CDR1 is LGHNA, CDR2 YSLEER, per germline. V gave up 0 bases and J gave up 6 bases; unmatched junction bases: 10. CDR3 coding DNA: TGCGCCAGCAGCCAAGATTATTCAGGGGGTATCGCTGAAGCTTTCTTT. Protein: CASSQDYSGGIAEAFF.

The V gene is TRBV27, the J gene TRBJ2-4, with D uncertain. V gave up 8 bases and J gave up 7 bases, with 15 bases separating them. The CDR3 is 13 residues long. Germline CDR1 MNHEY, CDR2 SMNVEV (reference sequence). The CDR3 loop is CASCAFMGNIQYF. Written as DNA, the CDR3 is TGTGCCAGCTGTGCCTTTATGGGGAACATTCAGTACTTC.

This clonotype was seen many times. The chain has TRBV7-6 and TRBJ1-5; D might be TRBD1 (5 bases). Looked up from germline, CDR1 is SGHVS and CDR2 is FNYEAQ. V was shortened by 0 bases and J by 4 bases, with 16 bases between the two germline ends. CDR3 size: 17 residues. For the CDR3, the DNA is TGTGCCAGCAGCTTAGCGGCTGCACAGGTCCCGAATCAGCCCCAGCATTTT. As protein: CASSLAAAQVPNQPQHF.

This rearrangement joins TRBV20-1 to TRBJ2-3; unclear D gene. With 6 bases removed from V and 2 bases from J, the gap between germline ends came to 18 bases. The V gene's germline CDR1 is DFQATT and CDR2 SNEGSKA (reference sequence). CDR3 length: 15 residues. In DNA, the CDR3 is TGCAGTGCCGATACCGCGACTTTTGACACAGATACGCAGTATTTT. This translates into CSADTATFDTDTQYF.

This clonotype appeared many times. The chain employs TRBV7-2 and TRBJ2-7, with 7 bases aligning to TRBD2. CDR1 and CDR2 (germline): SGHTA, FQGNSA. J lost 2 bases, V lost 7 bases, and 11 bases had no gene match. The length of the CDR3 is 15 residues. The chain's CDR3 is CASTFLGGGPYEQYF. The CDR3 nucleotides are TGTGCCAGCACCTTTTTAGGCGGGGGACCCTACGAGCAGTACTTC.

Remarks on this clonotype: A read error may produce the germline difference seen at one junction end. This chain uses TRBV7-9 with TRBJ1-2, with D possibly TRBD1 on 5 matching bases. The CDR3 loop spans 11 amino acids. Germline V gene sequence: CDR1 SEHNR, CDR2 FQNEAQ (reference sequence). The CDR3 coding sequence is TGTGCCAGCAGCACCTACGGGACGGGATACTTC. This sequence encodes CASSTYGTGYF.

J is TRBJ2-1 and V is TRBV28; TRBD1 is a possible D gene (6 bases). With 3 bases removed from V and 7 bases from J, the gap between germline ends came to 10 bases. CDR3 length equals 13 residues. CDR1 and CDR2 from the germline V gene are MDHEN and SYDVKM. The CDR3 DNA follows: TGTGCCAGCAGTTTTGAGGGGGAGAATGAGCAGTTCTTC. Its protein is CASSFEGENEQFF.

This clonotype turned up a few times. The chain combines TRBV9 with TRBJ2-1; D ambiguous. The germline gives CDR1 SGDLS, CDR2 YYNGEE. The V end lost 0 bases, the J end lost 15 bases, and 13 bases lay between the germline ends. This CDR3 comprises 12 residues. Here the CDR3 reads CASSVDESTRFF. The CDR3 DNA is TGTGCCAGCAGCGTAGACGAGAGCACCCGGTTCTTC.

The V gene is TRBV6-5, the J gene TRBJ2-5; 8 nucleotides align to TRBD2. The CDR3 is made up of 18 amino acids. Germline CDR1 and CDR2: MNHEY and SVGAGI. After removal of 0 bases from V and 5 bases from J, the junction contained 14 bases not matched to a gene. This CDR3 reads CASSYSSIIAGLEETQYF. CDR3 in DNA: TGTGCCAGCAGTTACTCGAGTATAATAGCGGGGTTGGAGGAGACCCAGTACTTC.

This clonotype was counted a few times. The chain combines TRBV27 with TRBJ1-2, with D maybe TRBD1 (6 bases). Germline V gene sequence: CDR1 MNHEY, CDR2 SMNVEV (reference sequence). This CDR3 has 16 residues. V was pared by 5 bases and J by 3 bases, with 19 bases between. This CDR3 is CASSARLNRDHYGYTF. Written as DNA, the CDR3 is TGTGCCAGCAGTGCGAGGCTTAACAGGGATCACTATGGCTACACCTTC.

This CDR3 reads CASSVDTPPYEQYF. The CDR3 bases are TGTGCCAGCAGCGTAGATACGCCCCCCTACGAGCAGTACTTC. V is TRBV9 and J is TRBJ2-7; unclear D gene. CDR1 and CDR2 from the germline V gene are SGDLS and YYNGEE. This CDR3 is built from 14 residues. V dropped 0 bases and J dropped 2 bases, with 9 bases sitting between them.

The chain links TRBV2 to TRBJ2-7; weak D call: TRBD1 (6 bases). V was shortened by 7 bases and J by 4 bases, with 20 bases between the two germline ends. The CDR3 is made up of 15 amino acids. Germline V lookup: CDR1 SNHLY, CDR2 FYNNEI. The CDR3 sequence is CASNPQDSQPYEQYF. The CDR3 DNA is TGTGCCAGCAATCCTCAGGACAGTCAGCCATACGAGCAGTACTTC.

The rearrangement links TRBV20-1 to TRBJ1-5; TRBD1 aligns across 11 bases. This CDR3 contains 15 residues. V was pared by 4 bases and J by 3 bases, with 5 bases of the junction left unmatched. The V gene's germline CDR1 is DFQATT and CDR2 SNEGSKA (reference sequence). CDR3 nucleotide sequence: TGCAGTGCTACGCTGGGACAGGGGGTCAATCAGCCCCAGCATTTT. This encodes CSATLGQGVNQPQHF.

CDR3 nucleotide sequence: TGTGCCAACAGACACCCGGACAGGGGGCGGTACGAGCAGTACTTC. Its protein product is CANRHPDRGRYEQYF. The V call is TRBV5-6, the J call TRBJ2-7; 11 bases line up with TRBD1. The trim removed 9 bases at V and 4 bases at J, leaving 12 bases unmatched. The CDR3 spans 15 residues. From germline, CDR1 is SGHDT and CDR2 YYEEEE.

This chain links TRBV20-1 with TRBJ1-3; possibly TRBD1 for D (6 bases). This CDR3 comprises 14 residues. V dropped 0 bases and J dropped 3 bases, with 9 bases sitting between them. Germline CDR1 and CDR2: DFQATT and SNEGSKA (reference sequence). CDR3 in amino acids: CSARDQQGGNTIYF. CDR3 DNA: TGCAGTGCTAGAGATCAACAGGGTGGAAACACCATATATTTT.

The genes are TRBV11-3 and TRBJ2-2; the D is unclear. Germline V lookup: CDR1 SGHNT, CDR2 YENEEA. This CDR3 comprises 16 residues. Trimming removed 0 bases at V and 7 bases at J, with 15 bases between. CDR3 DNA: TGTGCCAGCAGCTTAGATCTCGGGCCTTCTATCGGGGAGCTGTTTTTT. This translates into CASSLDLGPSIGELFF.

There are many counts of this clonotype. V usage is TRBV7-6 and J usage is TRBJ1-2; no definite D call. Germline-derived CDR1 and CDR2 are SGHVS and FNYEAQ. The CDR3 has 14 residues. The germline V and J ends were trimmed by 3 bases and 5 bases, with 13 bases remaining between them. CDR3 DNA: TGTGCCAGCAGCTTGGACGGAGAAGCTTATGGCTACACCTTC. Its translation: CASSLDGEAYGYTF. Using reference TRBV7-6 and TRBJ1-2 for the parts outside the CDR3, the full variable domain is GAGVSQSPRYKVTKRGQDVALRCDPISGHVSLYWYRQALGQGPEFLTYFNYEAQQDKSGLPNDRFSAERPEGSISTLTIQRTEQRDSAMYRCASSLDGEAYGYTFGSGTRLTVV.

This sequence joins TRBV6-6 and TRBJ2-2; 8 nucleotides line up with TRBD2. The ends lost 11 bases at V and 2 bases at J; junction bases unmatched: 10. CDR1 and CDR2 from the germline V gene are MNHNY and SVGAGI (reference sequence). This CDR3 has 15 amino acids. The CDR3 sequence: CAARGAGGNTGELFF. In DNA, the CDR3 is TGTGCCGCACGGGGGGCGGGGGGTAACACCGGGGAGCTGTTTTTT.

The chain links TRBV7-8 to TRBJ2-1; 10 bases align to TRBD2. Germline V gene data show CDR1 as SGHVS and CDR2 as FQNEAQ. The CDR3 consists of 14 residues. The V segment lost 8 bases and the J segment 7 bases; nucleotides outside the gene matches: 8. The CDR3 DNA sequence: TGTGCCAGCGGCACAGCGGGGGGGTGGAATGAGCAGTTCTTC. This codes for CASGTAGGWNEQFF.

This clonotype was seen repeatedly, ten times or more. This chain joins TRBV7-8 and TRBJ2-3; 8 bases agree with TRBD1. The CDR3 length is 15 residues. Germline V gene lookup returns CDR1 SGHVS and CDR2 FQNEAQ. J gave up 5 bases and V 6 bases, and 10 bases lay outside the gene matches. The CDR3 DNA reads as TGTGCCAGCAGTCACAGGGGGAATTTCGAAGATACGCAGTATTTT. This sequence encodes CASSHRGNFEDTQYF.

The V and J genes are TRBV7-2 and TRBJ2-3; 9 positions match TRBD2. The CDR3 is made up of 16 amino acids. CDR1 and CDR2 from the germline V gene are SGHTA and FQGNSA. Trimming took 3 bases from V and 6 from J; bases not matched to a gene: 10. For the CDR3, the DNA is TGTGCCAGCAGCTTGTTAGCGGGGGCGCCCGAGGATACGCAGTATTTT. Residues: CASSLLAGAPEDTQYF.

This chain uses TRBV9 with TRBJ2-3, with D possibly TRBD2 on 7 matching bases. This CDR3 region has 15 residues. Per the germline V gene, CDR1 is SGDLS and CDR2 is YYNGEE. Trimming removed 6 bases at V and 5 bases at J, with 19 bases between. This CDR3 reads CASMRGGGSGDTQYF. The DNA for the CDR3 is TGTGCCAGCATGAGAGGGGGGGGCTCCGGAGATACGCAGTATTTT. The complete variable domain, with remaining parts taken from reference TRBV9 and TRBJ2-3, reads DSGVTQTPKHLITATGQRVTLRCSPRSGDLSVYWYQQSLDQGLQFLIQYYNGEERAKGNILERFSAQQFPDLHSELNLSSLELGDSALYFCASMRGGGSGDTQYFGPGTRLTVL.

The V and J genes are TRBV7-3 and TRBJ1-1; 9 nucleotides agree with TRBD1. The germline gives CDR1 SGHTA, CDR2 FQGTGA. Unmatched junction bases numbered 6, after V lost 5 bases and J lost 2 bases. The CDR3 contains 15 residues. This CDR3 is CASSPQGAFNTEAFF. Written as DNA, the CDR3 is TGTGCCAGCAGCCCACAGGGGGCCTTCAACACTGAAGCTTTCTTT. The full variable domain, its missing parts supplied by reference TRBV7-3 and TRBJ1-1, is GAGVSQTPSNKVTEKGKYVELRCDPISGHTALYWYRQSLGQGPEFLIYFQGTGAADDSGLPNDRFFAVRPEGSVSTLKIQRTERGDSAVYLCASSPQGAFNTEAFFGQGTRLTVV.

This clonotype was seen only a few times. The DNA for the CDR3 is TGTGCCAGCAGCTTAGGGGGGGACAGAGCTAACTATGGCTACACCTTC. Its translation: CASSLGGDRANYGYTF. The chain carries TRBV7-9 and TRBJ1-2; 7 nucleotides align to TRBD1. This CDR3 is 16 amino acids long. V trimming: 1 base; J trimming: 0 bases; junction bases outside the gene matches: 5. The V gene's germline CDR1 is SEHNR and CDR2 FQNEAQ (reference sequence).

The chain is built from TRBV2 and TRBJ1-1; D unclear. The germline CDR1 and CDR2 sequences are SNHLY and FYNNEI. The germline V and J ends were trimmed by 2 bases and 0 bases, with 7 bases remaining between them. CDR3 length: 14 residues. The CDR3 sequence: CASSENPMNTEAFF. CDR3 bases: TGTGCCAGCAGTGAAAACCCCATGAACACTGAAGCTTTCTTT.

This clonotype came up many times. V usage is TRBV10-3 and J usage is TRBJ1-1; TRBD1 agrees at 11 bases. CDR3 size: 12 residues. Per the germline V gene, CDR1 is ENHRY and CDR2 is SYGVKD. J lost 7 bases, V lost 10 bases, and 5 bases had no gene match. CDR3 nucleotides: TGTGCCACCGGACAGGGGGCGGATGAAGCTTTCTTT. Translated, it gives CATGQGADEAFF.

The rearrangement uses TRBV2 and TRBJ2-1; 9 nucleotides align to TRBD2. V lost 9 bases and J lost 1; bases outside the gene matches: 16. Looked up from germline, CDR1 is SNHLY and CDR2 is FYNNEI. The CDR3 has 18 amino acids. The CDR3 DNA sequence: TGTGCCAGTACTTTAGCGGGGGAAGGCCCTAGTTCCTACAATGAGCAGTTCTTC. Translation gives CASTLAGEGPSSYNEQFF. Looking up the rest from reference TRBV2 and TRBJ2-1 gives the full variable domain: EPEVTQTPSHQVTQMGQEVILRCVPISNHLYFYWYRQILGQKVEFLVSFYNNEISEKSEIFDDQFSVERPDGSNFTLKIRSTKLEDSAMYFCASTLAGEGPSSYNEQFFGPGTRLTVL.